The clone carrying this T cell receptor (beta chain) was seen only a few times. What it binds is not known. In TCRdb, the 5' RACE reads were re-called with MiXCR into one record per CDR3 protein. This sample has 150,000 to 200,000 distinct CDR3 sequences; 15% to 20% occur once, and the top ten carry 4.3%. Trimming cost V 4 bases and J 5 bases, with 11 bases left between them. Germline assignment: CDR1 SQVTM and CDR2 ANQGSEA. This CDR3 comprises 12 residues. This sample was included in a study of CD8 T cells in ankylosing spondylitis. Findings of the study overall: A TCR beta motif of under ten highly homologous variants seemed to mark ankylosing spondylitis blood.

Sequenced: blood, either unsorted or a sorted T cell fraction (not recorded which). The clonotype originates from a male donor under 30 with ankylosing spondylitis or in good health (not recorded which). This chain uses TRBV29-1 with TRBJ2-5; D might be TRBD2 (6 bases). CDR3 nucleotide sequence: TGCAGCGTTGGACTAGTGATTGAGACCCAGTACTTC. Its translation: CSVGLVIETQYF. Full variable domain (rest looked up from reference TRBV29-1 and TRBJ2-5): SAVISQKPSRDICQRGTSLTIQCQVDSQVTMMFWYRQQPGQSLTLIATANQGSEATYESGFVIDKFPISRPNLTFSTLTVSNMSPEDSSIYLCSVGLVIETQYFGPGTRLLVL.